The sequence of this T cell receptor (beta chain) was determined in a study of early stage breast cancer tumors. Overall study: Most invasive tumors, about 75% of the 16, were ER+/PR+/HER2-.

Each sample had two DNA replicates, 0.5 ug blood or roughly 1.4 ug tissue. The assay was immunoSEQ multiplex PCR, and TCRdb's table has in-frame clones only and misses some. The sample yields tens of thousands of clones, about 78% seen once. CDR1 is SGHTA, CDR2 FQGNSA, per germline. The junction had 4 bases not matched to a gene; V was cut back by 3 bases and J by 1 base. The CDR3 totals 15 residues. Notes on the study in general: Comparing each tissue with blood distinguished tumor from normal in most of the 16 patients.

In this sample, this clone turned up once. Its antigen is not known. Sequenced material: blood. The clonotype was recovered from a person in their fifties with breast cancer. V usage is TRBV7-2 and J usage is TRBJ2-5, with TRBD2 matching 8 bases. The CDR3 bases are TGTGCCAGCAGCTTGCCTACTAGCGGCCAAGAGACCCAGTACTTC. Protein sequence: CASSLPTSGQETQYF.